This T cell receptor (beta chain) appears in the sequencing data of a study of cytomegalovirus exposure and HLA in healthy donors. Study-wide findings and caveats: Cytomegalovirus status, reportedly, was diagnosed with high specificity and sensitivity by the classifier.

PCR used 60 Vbeta primers and 13 Jbeta primers. Method: immunoSEQ multiplex PCR; TCRdb's copy keeps in-frame clones and lacks some. The sample lists 85,000 to 100,000 clones, 78% occurring once. Nominally healthy donors provided the samples, though records likely missed some immune exposures. The V and J ends lost 3 bases and 5 bases respectively, with 9 bases between them. The CDR3 length is 13 residues. Germline V gene sequence: CDR1 SGHRS, CDR2 YFSETQ. A note on this clone: The antigen is undetermined.

Sequenced input: PBMCs. The gene calls are TRBV5-1 and TRBJ2-1; D is possibly TRBD1 (6 bases). This receptor was obtained from a woman aged 40 to 50 in good health and CMV-seropositive. CDR3 region: CASSSRGHNEQFF. The CDR3 DNA reads TGCGCCAGCAGCTCCAGGGGCCACAATGAGCAGTTCTTC.